This is a list of T cell receptor beta chains from one sample in a study of cytomegalovirus exposure and HLA in healthy donors. The method was immunoSEQ multiplex PCR; TCRdb's version includes in-frame clones alone and lacks a portion of them. The sample yields 100,000 to 130,000 clones, roughly 95% seen once. The sample consisted of PBMCs. All receptors come from a woman under 30 in good health and CMV-seronegative. CDR3s include the opening cysteine and the closing phenylalanine or tryptophan. D genes are given only for firm matches. Not all rows give a size; the values are once, few, many and, for expanded clones, a class.

len: 15
j_gene: TRBJ1-5
d_gene: TRBD1
v_gene: TRBV7-9
abundance: NA
CDR3aa: CASSPTGGIDQPQHF
CDR3nt: TGTGCCAGCAGCCCGACAGGGGGAATAGATCAGCCCCAGCATTTT

len: 15
j_gene: TRBJ1-1
d_gene: NA
v_gene: TRBV27
abundance: NA
CDR3aa: CASSPPGAGVVEAFF
CDR3nt: TGTGCCAGCAGTCCACCCGGGGCAGGGGTGGTTGAAGCTTTCTTT

len: 15
j_gene: TRBJ2-7
d_gene: TRBD2
v_gene: TRBV7-6
abundance: NA
CDR3aa: CASSPAGGPPYEQYF
CDR3nt: TGTGCCAGCAGCCCAGCGGGGGGACCTCCCTACGAGCAGTACTTC

len: 13
j_gene: TRBJ1-2
d_gene: NA
v_gene: TRBV28
abundance: NA
CDR3aa: CASSGAANYGYTF
CDR3nt: TGTGCCAGCTCAGGGGCCGCTAACTATGGCTACACCTTC

len: 17
j_gene: TRBJ1-4
d_gene: NA
v_gene: TRBV28
abundance: NA
CDR3aa: CASSFGQYLATNEKLFF
CDR3nt: TGTGCCAGCAGTTTCGGACAGTACCTTGCAACTAATGAAAAACTGTTTTTT

len: 14
j_gene: TRBJ1-2
d_gene: TRBD1
v_gene: TRBV5-4
abundance: NA
CDR3aa: CASSFTGGDYGYTF
CDR3nt: TGTGCCAGCAGCTTCACAGGGGGAGATTATGGCTACACCTTC

len: 14
j_gene: TRBJ1-5
d_gene: NA
v_gene: TRBV7-8
abundance: few
CDR3aa: CASSLAGGNQPQHF
CDR3nt: TGTGCCAGCAGCTTAGCAGGGGGCAATCAGCCCCAGCATTTT

len: 17
j_gene: TRBJ2-3
d_gene: TRBD2
v_gene: TRBV4-3
abundance: NA
CDR3aa: CASSQDFSGGAADTQYF
CDR3nt: TGCGCCAGCAGCCAAGATTTTAGCGGGGGGGCCGCAGATACGCAGTATTTT

len: 12
j_gene: TRBJ2-1
d_gene: NA
v_gene: TRBV11-2
abundance: NA
CDR3aa: CASSLVDNEQFF
CDR3nt: TGTGCCAGCAGCTTAGTAGACAATGAGCAGTTCTTC

len: 16
j_gene: TRBJ2-7
d_gene: NA
v_gene: TRBV18
abundance: NA
CDR3aa: CASSPPTGPRSYEQYF
CDR3nt: TGTGCCAGCTCACCACCGACAGGACCCCGTTCCTACGAGCAGTACTTC

len: 13
j_gene: TRBJ2-7
d_gene: NA
v_gene: TRBV7-9
abundance: NA
CDR3aa: CASSPPGTYEQYF
CDR3nt: TGTGCCAGCAGCCCCCCAGGCACCTACGAGCAGTACTTC

len: 13
j_gene: TRBJ1-2
d_gene: NA
v_gene: TRBV27
abundance: NA
CDR3aa: CASSLSGGYGYTF
CDR3nt: TGTGCCAGCAGTTTATCAGGGGGCTATGGCTACACCTTC

len: 16
j_gene: TRBJ2-6
d_gene: NA
v_gene: TRBV7-6
abundance: once
CDR3aa: CASSPLAGPGANVLTF
CDR3nt: TGTGCCAGCAGCCCCCTCGCGGGGCCTGGGGCCAACGTCCTGACTTTC

len: 14
j_gene: TRBJ1-5
d_gene: TRBD1
v_gene: TRBV6-5
abundance: few
CDR3aa: CASRRTGDNQPQHF
CDR3nt: TGTGCCAGCAGACGGACAGGGGACAATCAGCCCCAGCATTTT

len: 14
j_gene: TRBJ2-7
d_gene: TRBD1
v_gene: TRBV2
abundance: NA
CDR3aa: CASSEEGQGYEQYF
CDR3nt: TGTGCCAGCAGCGAAGAAGGACAGGGCTACGAGCAGTACTTC

len: 15
j_gene: TRBJ2-3
d_gene: NA
v_gene: TRBV10-1
abundance: NA
CDR3aa: CASSDLAGCTDTQYF
CDR3nt: TGCGCCAGCAGTGATTTGGCAGGGTGCACAGATACGCAGTATTTT

len: 14
j_gene: TRBJ1-1
d_gene: NA
v_gene: TRBV6-5
abundance: once
CDR3aa: CASSVQGQGTEAFF
CDR3nt: TGTGCCAGCAGTGTACAGGGTCAAGGCACTGAAGCTTTCTTT

len: 13
j_gene: TRBJ2-5
d_gene: NA
v_gene: TRBV27
abundance: once
CDR3aa: CASRRGDQETQYF
CDR3nt: TGTGCCAGCCGCCGTGGAGACCAAGAGACCCAGTACTTC

len: 18
j_gene: TRBJ2-2
d_gene: NA
v_gene: TRBV23-1
abundance: NA
CDR3aa: CASSQNTSNHPNTGELFF
CDR3nt: TGCGCCAGCAGTCAGAACACGTCCAACCATCCGAACACCGGGGAGCTGTTTTTT

len: 14
j_gene: TRBJ1-6
d_gene: NA
v_gene: TRBV5-8
abundance: NA
CDR3aa: CASSLVLQNSPLHF
CDR3nt: TGTGCCAGCAGCTTGGTTCTGCAGAATTCACCCCTCCACTTT

len: 16
j_gene: TRBJ1-1
d_gene: NA
v_gene: TRBV27
abundance: NA
CDR3aa: CASSPNRGRANTEAFF
CDR3nt: TGTGCCAGCAGTCCCAACCGGGGGAGGGCAAACACTGAAGCTTTCTTT

len: 14
j_gene: TRBJ2-3
d_gene: NA
v_gene: TRBV7-3
abundance: NA
CDR3aa: CASSLDRSTDTQYF
CDR3nt: TGTGCCAGCAGCTTAGACAGAAGCACAGATACGCAGTATTTT

len: 16
j_gene: TRBJ2-3
d_gene: NA
v_gene: TRBV27
abundance: NA
CDR3aa: CASTTRLGAPGDTQYF
CDR3nt: TGTGCCAGCACAACTCGACTGGGGGCCCCGGGGGATACGCAGTATTTT

len: 11
j_gene: TRBJ2-7
d_gene: TRBD2
v_gene: TRBV29-1
abundance: NA
CDR3aa: CSARRGGEQYF
CDR3nt: TGCAGCGCCAGACGGGGGGGAGAGCAGTACTTC